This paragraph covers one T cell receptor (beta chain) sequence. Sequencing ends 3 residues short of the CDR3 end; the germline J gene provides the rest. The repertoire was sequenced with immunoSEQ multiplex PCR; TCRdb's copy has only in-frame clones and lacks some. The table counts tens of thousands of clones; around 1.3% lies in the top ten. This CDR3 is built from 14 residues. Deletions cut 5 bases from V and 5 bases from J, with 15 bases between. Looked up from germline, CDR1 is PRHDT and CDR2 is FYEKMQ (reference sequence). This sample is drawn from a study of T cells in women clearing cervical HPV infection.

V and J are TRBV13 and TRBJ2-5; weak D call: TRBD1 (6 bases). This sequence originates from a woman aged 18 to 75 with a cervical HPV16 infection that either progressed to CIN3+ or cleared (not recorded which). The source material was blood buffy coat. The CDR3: CASSLDRRFETQYF. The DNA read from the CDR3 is TGTGCCAGCAGCCTCGACAGGCGATTCGAGACC.